This T cell receptor (beta chain) was profiled in a study of beta chain features in type 1 diabetes. Naive, central memory, regulatory and stem cell-like memory cells within the CD4+ compartment were sorted using CD45RO/CCR7/CD25/CD127/CD95/CD27. This clone was counted a single time. Its antigen is not identified. The CDR3 loop spans 14 amino acids. Trimming cost V 4 bases and J 2 bases, with 11 bases left between them. The germline V gene encodes CDR1 MGHRA and CDR2 YSYEKL. Since all of the isolated RNA was reverse transcribed, expressed TCRB transcripts were what got sequenced. Assay used: immunoSEQ multiplex PCR; TCRdb lists only in-frame clones, some missing. This sample carries approximately 280,000 clones, over 14% of them seen once, and the ten largest clones take 0.015%. Points from the study as a whole: Shortening that was moderate but significant affected the TCRB CDR3s of Type 1 diabetes patients in all four CD4+ subsets. It was possible that PCR favored shorter templates, equally so in patients and controls.

The J gene is TRBJ2-5, the V gene TRBV4-1, with D possibly matching TRBD1 (6 bases). This TCR was recovered from a man in his late teens or twenties with type 1 diabetes. Sequencing was done on a sample of naive CD4+ T cells from blood. CDR3 region: CASSLDRAQETQYF. The CDR3 DNA sequence: TGCGCCAGCAGCCTGGACAGAGCACAAGAGACCCAGTACTTC.